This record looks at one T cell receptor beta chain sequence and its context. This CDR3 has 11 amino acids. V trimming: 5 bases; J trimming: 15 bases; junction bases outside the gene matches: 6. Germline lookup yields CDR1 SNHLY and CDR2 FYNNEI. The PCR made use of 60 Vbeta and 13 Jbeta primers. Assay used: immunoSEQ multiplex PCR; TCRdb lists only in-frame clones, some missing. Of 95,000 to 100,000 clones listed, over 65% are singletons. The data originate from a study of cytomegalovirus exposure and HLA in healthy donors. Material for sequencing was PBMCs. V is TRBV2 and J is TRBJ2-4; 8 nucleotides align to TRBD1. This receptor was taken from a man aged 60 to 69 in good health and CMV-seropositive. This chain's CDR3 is CASSLDRAGYF. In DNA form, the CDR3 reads TGTGCCAGCAGTCTGGACAGGGCGGGGTACTTC. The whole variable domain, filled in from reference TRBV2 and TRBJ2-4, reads EPEVTQTPSHQVTQMGQEVILRCVPISNHLYFYWYRQILGQKVEFLVSFYNNEISEKSEIFDDQFSVERPDGSNFTLKIRSTKLEDSAMYFCASSLDRAGYFGAGTRLSVL.